The subject of this entry is one T cell receptor beta chain. The source of the sample is a study of blood T cell repertoires in COVID-19. Overall study: Collection of acute and convalescent COVID-19 samples took place in the United States, Italy and Spain. The analysed material was cDNA or gDNA that came from T cells, B-cell-depleted T cells, or PBMCs.

Per the study methods: Amplification of reference gene primers provided the estimated nucleated cell counts. Clones were read by immunoSEQ multiplex PCR, and TCRdb kept only the in-frame ones, dropping some. V and J calls and clone size come straight from that table; D and trimming were deduced from the DNA. The sample contains roughly 200,000 clones, about nine tenths of which appear only once. Sample: peripheral blood. This clonotype was sampled from a man aged 18 to 35 with active or convalescent COVID-19.

CDR3 sequence reads: CASRSDRANTEAFF. The CDR3 DNA sequence: TGTGCCAGCAGGTCCGACAGGGCGAACACTGAAGCTTTCTTT. The gene calls are TRBV7-2 and TRBJ1-1; the match to TRBD1 covers 7 bases. The length of the CDR3 is 14 residues. Trimming at V came to 6 bases and at J to 1 base, leaving 5 bases not matched to a gene. The germline gives CDR1 SGHTA, CDR2 FQGNSA.